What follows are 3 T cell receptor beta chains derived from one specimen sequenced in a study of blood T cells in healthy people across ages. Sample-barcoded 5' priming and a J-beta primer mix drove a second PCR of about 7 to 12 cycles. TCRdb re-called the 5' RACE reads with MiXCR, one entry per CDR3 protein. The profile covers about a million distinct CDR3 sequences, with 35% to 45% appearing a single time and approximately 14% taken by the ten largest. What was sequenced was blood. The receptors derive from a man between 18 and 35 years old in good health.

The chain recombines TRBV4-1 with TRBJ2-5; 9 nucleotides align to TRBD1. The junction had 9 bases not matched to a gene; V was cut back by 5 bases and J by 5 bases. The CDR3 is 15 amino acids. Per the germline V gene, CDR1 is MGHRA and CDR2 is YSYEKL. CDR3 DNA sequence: TGCGCCAGCAGCGAAGGGACAGGGACTCGGGAGACCCAGTACTTC. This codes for CASSEGTGTRETQYF.

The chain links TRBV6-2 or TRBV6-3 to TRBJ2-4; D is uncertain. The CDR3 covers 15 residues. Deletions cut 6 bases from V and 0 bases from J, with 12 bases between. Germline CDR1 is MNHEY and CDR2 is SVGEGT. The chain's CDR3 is CASRTDVRAKNIQYF. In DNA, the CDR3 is TGTGCCAGCAGAACCGACGTTAGAGCCAAAAACATTCAGTACTTC.

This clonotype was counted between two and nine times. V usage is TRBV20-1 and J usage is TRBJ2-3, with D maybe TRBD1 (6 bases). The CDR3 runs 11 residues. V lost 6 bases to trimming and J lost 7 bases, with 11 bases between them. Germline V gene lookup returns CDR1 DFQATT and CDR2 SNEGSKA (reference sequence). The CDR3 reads CSATQGYTQYF. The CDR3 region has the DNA TGCAGTGCAACCCAGGGGTATACGCAGTATTTT.